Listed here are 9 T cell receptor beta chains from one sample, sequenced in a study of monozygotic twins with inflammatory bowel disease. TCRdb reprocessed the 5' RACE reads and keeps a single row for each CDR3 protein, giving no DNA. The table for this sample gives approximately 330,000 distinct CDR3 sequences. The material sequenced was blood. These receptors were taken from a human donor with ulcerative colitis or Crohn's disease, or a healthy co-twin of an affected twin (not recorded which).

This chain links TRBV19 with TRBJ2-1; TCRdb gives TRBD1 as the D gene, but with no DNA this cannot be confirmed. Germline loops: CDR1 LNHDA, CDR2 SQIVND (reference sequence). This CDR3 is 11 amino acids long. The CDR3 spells CAISRGHEQSF.

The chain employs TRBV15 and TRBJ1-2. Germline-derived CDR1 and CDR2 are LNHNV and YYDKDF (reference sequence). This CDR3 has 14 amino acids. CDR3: CATSRDWGSEGYTF.

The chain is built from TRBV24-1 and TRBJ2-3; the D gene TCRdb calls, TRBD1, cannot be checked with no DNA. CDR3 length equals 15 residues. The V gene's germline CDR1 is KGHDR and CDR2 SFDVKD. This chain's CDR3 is CATGKMVGDTDTQYF.

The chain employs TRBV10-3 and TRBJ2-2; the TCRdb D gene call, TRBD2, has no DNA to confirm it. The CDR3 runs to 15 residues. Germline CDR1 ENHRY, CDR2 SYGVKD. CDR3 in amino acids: CAISAPGVGTGELFF.

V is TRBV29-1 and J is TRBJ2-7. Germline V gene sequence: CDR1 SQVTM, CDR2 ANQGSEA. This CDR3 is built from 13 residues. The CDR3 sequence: CSARPGNSYEQYF.

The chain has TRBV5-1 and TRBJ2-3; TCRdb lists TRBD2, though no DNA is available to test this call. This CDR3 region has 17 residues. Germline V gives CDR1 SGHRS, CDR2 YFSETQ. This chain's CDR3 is CASSTGLAGGSTDTQYF. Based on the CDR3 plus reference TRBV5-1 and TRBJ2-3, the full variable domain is KAGVTQTPRYLIKTRGQQVTLSCSPISGHRSVSWYQQTPGQGLQFLFEYFSETQRNKGNFPGRFSGRQFSNSRSEMNVSTLELGDSALYLCASSTGLAGGSTDTQYFGPGTRLTVL.

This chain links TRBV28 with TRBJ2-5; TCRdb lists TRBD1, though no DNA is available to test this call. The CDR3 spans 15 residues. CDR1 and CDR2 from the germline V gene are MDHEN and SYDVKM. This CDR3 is CASSLWVSGQETQYF. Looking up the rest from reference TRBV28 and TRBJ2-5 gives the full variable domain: DVKVTQSSRYLVKRTGEKVFLECVQDMDHENMFWYRQDPGLGLRLIYFSYDVKMKEKGDIPEGYSVSREKKERFSLILESASTNQTSMYLCASSLWVSGQETQYFGPGTRLLVL.

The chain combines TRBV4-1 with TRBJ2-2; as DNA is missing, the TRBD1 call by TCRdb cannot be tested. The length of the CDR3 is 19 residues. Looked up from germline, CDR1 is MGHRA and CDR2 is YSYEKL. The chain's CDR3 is CASSQSGTDSLHGTGELFF.

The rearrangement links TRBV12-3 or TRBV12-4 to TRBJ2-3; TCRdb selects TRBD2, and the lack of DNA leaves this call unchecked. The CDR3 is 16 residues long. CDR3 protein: CASSFRRAGGTDTQYF.